The source of this TCR beta chain is a study of T cells after yellow fever vaccination. Overall study: It was SMART-Seq v4 Ultra Low Input that prepared the fractions with low cell numbers. Study results and caveats: The bulk population could contribute abundant contaminating clonotypes to FACS-sorted repertoires. The secondary response was weaker but peaked faster, day 5 versus 15.

Only a few counts were recorded for this clonotype. Its antigen is not identified. Via MiXCR, TCRdb re-called the 5' RACE reads, giving one row per CDR3 protein. The table records around 300,000 distinct CDR3 sequences, approximately 4% of them present only once. The CDR3 totals 20 residues. Trimming cost V 1 base and J 0 bases, with 22 bases left between them. Germline V gene sequence: CDR1 MRHNA, CDR2 SNTAGT. The V and J genes are TRBV6-4 and TRBJ2-1, with D possibly matching TRBD2 (5 bases). The input for sequencing was PBMCs, taken 5 days after the yellow fever booster vaccination. This TCR was sampled from a man between 18 and 29 years old who received the YFV17D yellow fever vaccine. Written as DNA, the CDR3 is TGTGCCAGCAGTGACTTCACGAGGGCCTGCTTTTATAGCTCCTACAATGAGCAGTTCTTC. Translated, it gives CASSDFTRACFYSSYNEQFF.